Shown below are 19 T cell receptor beta chains from a single sample sequenced in a study of T cells after posttransplantation cyclophosphamide. A marrow graft followed busulfan-fludarabine conditioning, with cyclophosphamide on days +3 and +4. The assay was immunoSEQ multiplex PCR, and TCRdb's table has in-frame clones only and misses some. The sample offers 15,000 to 20,000 clones and no singletons, the top ten holding around 0.56%. Sequencing was performed on PBMCs, taken after allogeneic stem cell transplant with posttransplant cyclophosphamide. These receptor sequences come from a female patient in her 30s who received an allogeneic stem cell transplant from a related donor, was CMV-positive, and had no GVHD. Some of these T cells may belong to the graft donor.

The sample holds many counts of this clone. The chain joins TRBV6-5 to TRBJ1-4; 7 bases fit TRBD1. The trim removed 0 bases at V and 2 bases at J, leaving 3 bases unmatched. The CDR3 extends over 16 amino acids. In germline, CDR1 is MNHEY, CDR2 SVGAGI. CDR3 nucleotide sequence: TGTGCCAGCAGTTACTCCTTACAGGGGACTAATGAAAAACTGTTTTTT. Protein: CASSYSLQGTNEKLFF.

This clone appeared many times. The chain joins TRBV6-1 to TRBJ1-1, with D hard to call. The CDR3 spans 13 residues. Trimming took off 8 bases at V and 2 bases at J, with 12 bases between the two ends. CDR1 is MNHNS and CDR2 is SASEGT in the germline V gene. The CDR3 loop reads CASRQTANTEAFF. DNA of the CDR3: TGTGCCAGCCGACAAACAGCTAACACTGAAGCTTTCTTT.

This clone was counted ten times or more. The chain recombines TRBV19 with TRBJ1-1; D possibly corresponds to TRBD1 (6 bases). Germline loops: CDR1 LNHDA, CDR2 SQIVND (reference sequence). CDR3 size: 15 residues. Trimming removed 1 base at V and 4 bases at J, with 13 bases between. The CDR3: CASSIAPQGFTEAFF. DNA for the CDR3: TGTGCCAGTAGTATAGCCCCACAGGGATTCACTGAAGCTTTCTTT.

This clone was picked up many times. The V call is TRBV11-2, the J call TRBJ1-1, with 9 bases identical to TRBD1. The CDR3 is 13 residues long. The V gene end was trimmed by 1 base and the J gene end by 7 bases; junction bases not matched to a gene: 1. Germline V gene lookup returns CDR1 SGHAT and CDR2 FQNNGV. The CDR3 is CASSLGTGVEAFF. CDR3 sequence (DNA): TGTGCCAGCAGCTTAGGGACAGGGGTTGAAGCTTTCTTT.

This clone has ten or more counts. The rearrangement joins TRBV28 to TRBJ2-7; 9 bases line up with TRBD2. This CDR3 spans 18 amino acids. J was trimmed by 2 bases and V by 5 bases; bases with no gene match: 16. CDR1 MDHEN and CDR2 SYDVKM come from the germline V gene. The CDR3 spells CASSLPAPLAGVTYEQYF. CDR3 DNA sequence: TGTGCCAGCAGTCTACCCGCTCCCTTAGCGGGAGTTACCTACGAGCAGTACTTC.

This clone was picked up many times. This chain joins TRBV5-1 and TRBJ2-7, with D possibly TRBD2 on 6 matching bases. Looked up from germline, CDR1 is SGHRS and CDR2 is YFSETQ. Trimming removed 5 bases at V and 4 bases at J, with 13 bases between. This CDR3 is built from 13 residues. The CDR3 is CASRGQGGYEQYF. In DNA form, the CDR3 reads TGCGCCAGCAGGGGTCAGGGAGGTTACGAGCAGTACTTC.

This clone was counted many times. The chain employs TRBV10-2 and TRBJ2-1; tentative D call: TRBD2 (6 bases). V lost 7 bases and J 6 bases, leaving 16 bases between the germline ends. The germline gives CDR1 WSHSY, CDR2 SAAADI. CDR3 length: 14 residues. CDR3 DNA: TGCGCCAGCACCCCGGTGGGTAGCGGCAATGAGCAGTTCTTC. This translates into CASTPVGSGNEQFF.

Many counts were recorded for this clone. The V call is TRBV7-8, the J call TRBJ2-1; no clear D gene. The CDR3 is made up of 13 amino acids. Germline CDR1 SGHVS, CDR2 FQNEAQ. V was trimmed by 5 bases and J by 5 bases, leaving 10 bases between them. CDR3: CASSPLRDNEQFF. Written as DNA, the CDR3 is TGTGCCAGCAGCCCCCTTCGGGACAATGAGCAGTTCTTC.

This clone came up many times. Written as DNA, the CDR3 is TGCGCCAGCAGCCAAGATACCGGGGGGGCCGGGGAGCTGTTTTTT. It translates to CASSQDTGGAGELFF. The V gene is TRBV4-3, the J gene TRBJ2-2; 8 bases align to TRBD2. Germline V gene lookup returns CDR1 LGHNA and CDR2 YSLEER. J gave up 6 bases and V 0 bases, and 3 bases lay outside the gene matches. The CDR3 spans 15 residues.

V is TRBV5-3 and J is TRBJ2-7, with TRBD1 matching 7 bases. TRBV5-3 is classed as an ORF, of uncertain function. The V and J ends lost 4 bases and 1 base, in that order; junction bases with no gene match: 11. The CDR3 covers 16 residues. The CDR3 here is CARSGVRTGPSYEQYF. DNA for the CDR3: TGTGCCAGAAGCGGTGTCCGGACAGGTCCTTCCTACGAGCAGTACTTC.

This clone was seen ten or more times. This chain connects TRBV5-3 to TRBJ2-7, with D hard to call. TRBV5-3 is recorded as an ORF, its role being uncertain. V lost 2 bases and J lost 3, with 9 bases in between. The CDR3 spans 13 residues. CDR3 nucleotides: TGTGCCAGAAGCTTCGAGGAGATCTACGAGCAGTACTTC. Amino acid sequence: CARSFEEIYEQYF.

In this sample, this clone turned up many times. This rearrangement joins TRBV5-4 to TRBJ2-3, with D possibly TRBD2 on 6 matching bases. With 1 base removed from V and 3 bases from J, the gap between germline ends came to 15 bases. Germline-derived CDR1 and CDR2 are SGHNT and YYREEE (reference sequence). The CDR3 runs 16 residues. The DNA for the CDR3 is TGTGCCAGCAGCTTGTTCTTGAGGAGGGGTACAGATACGCAGTATTTT. Amino acid sequence: CASSLFLRRGTDTQYF.

This clone was detected many times. The chain combines TRBV9 with TRBJ1-1, with 7 nucleotides matching TRBD1. CDR1 is SGDLS, CDR2 YYNGEE, per germline. This CDR3 has 14 residues. The trim removed 3 bases at V and 4 bases at J, leaving 6 bases unmatched. The CDR3 loop reads CASSANRGGTEAFF. CDR3 sequence (DNA): TGTGCCAGCAGCGCAAACAGGGGCGGCACTGAAGCTTTCTTT.

In this sample, this clone turned up many times. V is TRBV5-1 and J is TRBJ1-6; TRBD1 aligns across 9 bases. The CDR3 runs to 14 residues. The germline gives CDR1 SGHRS, CDR2 YFSETQ. V gave up 7 bases and J gave up 7 bases; unmatched junction bases: 6. The CDR3 reads CASARDRVNSPLHF. CDR3 in DNA: TGCGCCAGCGCCCGGGACAGGGTAAATTCACCCCTCCACTTT.

This clone has at least ten counts. This CDR3 reads CSVGPRLQDTEAFF. The CDR3 DNA reads TGCAGCGTTGGCCCCAGGTTGCAGGACACTGAAGCTTTCTTT. The J gene is TRBJ1-1, the V gene TRBV29-1; no firm D call. This CDR3 has 14 residues. CDR1 and CDR2 (germline): SQVTM, ANQGSEA. Trimming took off 4 bases at V and 3 bases at J, with 15 bases between the two ends. The full variable domain, completed using reference TRBV29-1 and TRBJ1-1, is SAVISQKPSRDICQRGTSLTIQCQVDSQVTMMFWYRQQPGQSLTLIATANQGSEATYESGFVIDKFPISRPNLTFSTLTVSNMSPEDSSIYLCSVGPRLQDTEAFFGQGTRLTVV.

This clone occurred many times. The gene calls are TRBV7-2 and TRBJ1-5; TRBD1 is a possible D gene (6 bases). The CDR3 totals 14 residues. Trimming stripped 5 bases from V and 2 bases from J, with 10 bases between. CDR1 is SGHTA, CDR2 FQGNSA, per germline. Written as DNA, the CDR3 is TGTGCCAGCAGCCTTAACAGGGGCAATCAGCCCCAGCATTTT. The encoded protein is CASSLNRGNQPQHF.

This clone occurred many times. This chain uses TRBV7-8 with TRBJ1-1; D is perhaps TRBD1 (6 bases). CDR3 length: 13 amino acids. Germline CDR1 SGHVS, CDR2 FQNEAQ. Deletions cut 5 bases from V and 5 bases from J, with 12 bases between. The CDR3 here is CASSLQGSTEAFF. The CDR3 region has the DNA TGTGCCAGCAGCCTGCAGGGGTCGACTGAAGCTTTCTTT.

This clone was seen at least ten times. This rearrangement joins TRBV14 to TRBJ1-1, with D perhaps TRBD1 (5 bases). V was shortened by 4 bases and J by 0 bases, with 6 bases between the two germline ends. This CDR3 region has 13 residues. CDR1 is SGHDN and CDR2 is FVKESK in the germline V gene. CDR3 nucleotide sequence: TGTGCCAGCAGCCTGACAGTGAACACTGAAGCTTTCTTT. It yields the protein CASSLTVNTEAFF.

This clone has ten or more counts. This sequence joins TRBV5-6 and TRBJ2-1; possibly TRBD1 for D (6 bases). This CDR3 has 12 amino acids. The germline V gene encodes CDR1 SGHDT and CDR2 YYEEEE. Trimming took 5 bases from V and 9 from J, leaving 12 bases between them. CDR3 protein: CASSYGTIEQFF. The CDR3 nucleotides are TGTGCCAGCAGTTACGGGACAATTGAGCAGTTCTTC.